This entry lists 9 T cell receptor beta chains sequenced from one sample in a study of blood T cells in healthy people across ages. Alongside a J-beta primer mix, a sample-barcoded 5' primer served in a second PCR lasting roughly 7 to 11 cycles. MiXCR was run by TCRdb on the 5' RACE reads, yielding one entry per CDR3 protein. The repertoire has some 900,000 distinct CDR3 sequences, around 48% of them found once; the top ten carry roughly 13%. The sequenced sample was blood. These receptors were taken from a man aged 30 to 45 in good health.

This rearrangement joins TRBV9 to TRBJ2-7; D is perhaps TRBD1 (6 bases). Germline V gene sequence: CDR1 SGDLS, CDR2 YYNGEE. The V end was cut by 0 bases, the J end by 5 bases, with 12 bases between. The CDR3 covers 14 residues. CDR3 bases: TGTGCCAGCAGCGTAGCCTTTGGGGGCCACGAGCAGTACTTC. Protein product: CASSVAFGGHEQYF.

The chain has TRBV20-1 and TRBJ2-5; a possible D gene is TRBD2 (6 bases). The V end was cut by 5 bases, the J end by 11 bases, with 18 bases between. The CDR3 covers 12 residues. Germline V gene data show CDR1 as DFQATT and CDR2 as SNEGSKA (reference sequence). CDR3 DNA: TGCAGTGCTTACCGGGACGATCGGGAGCAGTACTTC. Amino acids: CSAYRDDREQYF.

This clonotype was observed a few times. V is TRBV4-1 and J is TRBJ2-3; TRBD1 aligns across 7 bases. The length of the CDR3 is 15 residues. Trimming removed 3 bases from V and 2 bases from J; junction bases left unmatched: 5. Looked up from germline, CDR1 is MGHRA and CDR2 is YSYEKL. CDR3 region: CASSQRQGATDTQYF. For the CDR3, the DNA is TGCGCCAGCAGCCAGAGACAGGGTGCCACAGATACGCAGTATTTT.

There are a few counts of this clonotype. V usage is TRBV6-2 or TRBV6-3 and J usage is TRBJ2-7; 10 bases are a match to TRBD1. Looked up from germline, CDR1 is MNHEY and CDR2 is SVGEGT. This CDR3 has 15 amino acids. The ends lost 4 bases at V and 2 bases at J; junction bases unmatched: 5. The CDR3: CASSSAGQGAYEQYF. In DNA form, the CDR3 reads TGTGCCAGCAGTTCGGCCGGACAGGGGGCCTACGAGCAGTACTTC.

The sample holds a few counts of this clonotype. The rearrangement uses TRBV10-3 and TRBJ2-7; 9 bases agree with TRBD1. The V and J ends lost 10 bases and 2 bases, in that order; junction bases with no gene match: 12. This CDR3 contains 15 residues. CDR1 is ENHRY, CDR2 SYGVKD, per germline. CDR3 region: CATYRPGQGTYEQYF. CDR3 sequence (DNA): TGTGCCACCTACAGACCGGGACAGGGAACCTACGAGCAGTACTTC.

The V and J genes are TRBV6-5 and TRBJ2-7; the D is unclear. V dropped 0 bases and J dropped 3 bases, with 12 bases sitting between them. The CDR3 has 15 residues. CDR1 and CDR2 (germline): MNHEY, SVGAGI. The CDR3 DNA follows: TGTGCCAGCAGTTACTCGGGGTCTACAAACTACGAGCAGTACTTC. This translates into CASSYSGSTNYEQYF.

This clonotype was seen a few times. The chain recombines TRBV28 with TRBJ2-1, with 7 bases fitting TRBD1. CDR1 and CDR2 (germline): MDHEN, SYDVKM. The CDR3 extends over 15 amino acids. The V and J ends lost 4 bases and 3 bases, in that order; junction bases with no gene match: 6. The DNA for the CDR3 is TGTGCCAGCAGTTCGGCCGGGACAGACTACAATGAGCAGTTCTTC. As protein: CASSSAGTDYNEQFF.

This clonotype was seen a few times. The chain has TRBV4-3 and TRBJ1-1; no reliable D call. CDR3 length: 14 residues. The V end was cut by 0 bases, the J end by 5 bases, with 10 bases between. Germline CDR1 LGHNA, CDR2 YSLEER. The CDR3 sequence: CASSQEQVRTEAFF. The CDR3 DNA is TGCGCCAGCAGCCAAGAGCAGGTTCGGACTGAAGCTTTCTTT.

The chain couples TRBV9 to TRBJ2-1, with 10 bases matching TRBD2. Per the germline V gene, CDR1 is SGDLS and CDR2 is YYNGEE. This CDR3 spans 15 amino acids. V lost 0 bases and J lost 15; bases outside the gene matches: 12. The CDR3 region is CASSVDLAGVFGVFF. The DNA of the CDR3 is TGTGCCAGCAGCGTAGATCTAGCGGGGGTCTTCGGGGTGTTCTTC. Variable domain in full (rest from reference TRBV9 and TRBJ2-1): DSGVTQTPKHLITATGQRVTLRCSPRSGDLSVYWYQQSLDQGLQFLIQYYNGEERAKGNILERFSAQQFPDLHSELNLSSLELGDSALYFCASSVDLAGVFGVFFGPGTRLTVL.